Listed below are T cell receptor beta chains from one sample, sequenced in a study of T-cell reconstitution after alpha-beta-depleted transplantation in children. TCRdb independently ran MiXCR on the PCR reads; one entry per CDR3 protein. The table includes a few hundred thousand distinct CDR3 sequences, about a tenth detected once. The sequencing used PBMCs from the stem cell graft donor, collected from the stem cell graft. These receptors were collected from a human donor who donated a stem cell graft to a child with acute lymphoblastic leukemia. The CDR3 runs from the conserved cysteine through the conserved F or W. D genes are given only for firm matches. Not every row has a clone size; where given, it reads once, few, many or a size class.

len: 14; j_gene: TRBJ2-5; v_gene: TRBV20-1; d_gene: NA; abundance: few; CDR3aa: CSARDQPGEETQYF; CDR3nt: TGCAGTGCTAGAGATCAGCCGGGAGAGGAGACCCAGTACTTC
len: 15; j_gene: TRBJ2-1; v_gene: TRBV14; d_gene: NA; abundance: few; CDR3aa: CASSQGLRGRNEQFF; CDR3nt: TGTGCCAGCAGCCAAGGCCTCAGGGGACGGAATGAGCAGTTCTTC
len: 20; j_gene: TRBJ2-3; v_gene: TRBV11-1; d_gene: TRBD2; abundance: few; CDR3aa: CASSFPTSGNPEYPTDTQYF; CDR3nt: TGTGCCAGCAGCTTTCCGACTAGCGGGAACCCAGAATATCCGACAGATACGCAGTATTTT
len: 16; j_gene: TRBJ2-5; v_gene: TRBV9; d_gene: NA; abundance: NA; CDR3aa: CASSVEGGNGQETQYF; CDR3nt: TGTGCCAGCAGCGTAGAGGGGGGAAACGGCCAAGAGACCCAGTACTTC
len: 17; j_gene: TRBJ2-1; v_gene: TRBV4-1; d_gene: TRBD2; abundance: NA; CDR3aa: CASSQVARKREGQRQFF; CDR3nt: TGCGCCAGCAGCCAAGTGGCTAGAAAGCGGGAGGGCCAACGACAGTTCTTC
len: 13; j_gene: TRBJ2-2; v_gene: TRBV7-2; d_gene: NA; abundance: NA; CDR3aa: CASSSWTLRELFF; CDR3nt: TGTGCCAGCAGCTCCTGGACACTCAGGGAGCTGTTTTTT
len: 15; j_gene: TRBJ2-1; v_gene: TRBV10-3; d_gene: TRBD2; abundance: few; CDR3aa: CAISLTSGRNNEQFF; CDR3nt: TGTGCCATCAGCCTCACTAGCGGGAGGAACAATGAGCAGTTCTTC
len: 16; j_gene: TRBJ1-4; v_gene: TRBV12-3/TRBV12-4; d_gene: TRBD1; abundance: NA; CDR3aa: CASSIRTGGSGEKLFF; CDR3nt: TGTGCCAGCAGTATAAGGACAGGGGGCTCCGGTGAAAAACTGTTTTTT
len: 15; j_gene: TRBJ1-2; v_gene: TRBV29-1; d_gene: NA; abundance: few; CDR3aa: CSAPSGTHGVYGYTF; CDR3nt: TGCAGCGCACCTTCAGGGACCCACGGGGTCTATGGCTACACCTTC
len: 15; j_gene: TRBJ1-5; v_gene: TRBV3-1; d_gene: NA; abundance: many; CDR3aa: CASSQGTDSNQPQHF; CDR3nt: TGTGCCAGCAGCCAAGGGACGGACAGCAATCAGCCCCAGCATTTT
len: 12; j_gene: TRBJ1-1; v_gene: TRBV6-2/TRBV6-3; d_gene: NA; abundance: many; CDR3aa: CASSYPNTEAFF; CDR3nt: TGTGCCAGCAGTTACCCGAACACTGAAGCTTTCTTT
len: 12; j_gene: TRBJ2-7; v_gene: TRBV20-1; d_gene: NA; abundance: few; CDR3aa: CSASASSYEQYF; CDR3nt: TGCAGTGCTAGCGCGAGCTCCTACGAGCAGTACTTC
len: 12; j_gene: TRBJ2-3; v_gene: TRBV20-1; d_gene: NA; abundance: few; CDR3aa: CSARWEADTQYF; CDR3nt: TGCAGTGCTAGATGGGAGGCAGATACGCAGTATTTT
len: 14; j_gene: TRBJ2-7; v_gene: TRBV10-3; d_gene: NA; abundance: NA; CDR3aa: CAISTVASSYEQYF; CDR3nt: TGTGCCATCAGTACGGTCGCGAGCTCCTACGAGCAGTACTTC
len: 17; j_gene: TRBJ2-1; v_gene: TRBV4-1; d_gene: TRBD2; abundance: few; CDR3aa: CASSRDLRLAAYNEQFF; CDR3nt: TGCGCCAGCAGCCGCGACCTTCGCCTAGCGGCGTACAATGAGCAGTTCTTC
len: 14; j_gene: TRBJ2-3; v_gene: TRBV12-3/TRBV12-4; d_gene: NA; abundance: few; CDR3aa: CASLSGAPTDTQYF; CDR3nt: TGTGCCAGCCTCTCGGGAGCCCCAACAGATACGCAGTATTTT
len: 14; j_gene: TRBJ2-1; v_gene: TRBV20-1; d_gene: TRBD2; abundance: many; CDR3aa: CSATTSGVYNEQFF; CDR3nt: TGCAGTGCCACGACTAGCGGGGTTTACAATGAGCAGTTCTTC